This TCR beta chain was identified during a study of OX40 agonist ivuxolimab in advanced cancers. The CDR3 totals 18 residues. Germline values: CDR1 SGHDT, CDR2 YYEEEE. Trimming pared 4 bases from V and 0 bases from J, leaving 20 bases between. Measured with immunoSEQ multiplex PCR; TCRdb has only the in-frame clones, and not every one. The table records roughly 66,000 clones, about four fifths of them present only once. The specimen was CD4+ or CD8+ T cells sorted from blood, collected in a trial of the OX40 agonist ivuxolimab. This chain joins TRBV5-6 and TRBJ2-1, with D unresolved. The source is an adult with an advanced solid tumor such as melanoma, head and neck, liver or kidney cancer. The CDR3 region has the DNA TGTGCCAGCAGCCATCGGGCCATTACGCGGAGCTCCTACAATGAGCAGTTCTTC. Its protein is CASSHRAITRSSYNEQFF.